These 11 T cell receptor beta chains share one sample of origin, sequenced in a study of CD4+ T cells in melanoma. Data came from immunoSEQ multiplex PCR; TCRdb stores just in-frame clones and leaves some out. The table lists about 10,000 clones, approximately 60% of them singletons. The sample taken for sequencing was cells from a culture (not recorded whether cultured in vitro). These receptors all come from a human donor with melanoma.

This chain connects TRBV7-8 to TRBJ2-2; possible D gene TRBD2, 7 bases. The CDR3 is made up of 16 amino acids. V shed 0 bases and J shed 6 bases, with 14 bases lying between them. The germline CDR1 and CDR2 sequences are SGHVS and FQNEAQ. This CDR3 is CASSLAWGGAPGELFF. In nucleotides, the CDR3 is TGTGCCAGCAGCTTAGCGTGGGGGGGGGCCCCCGGGGAGCTGTTTTTT. Full variable domain (missing parts from reference TRBV7-8 and TRBJ2-2): GAGVSQSPRYKVAKRGQDVALRCDPISGHVSLFWYQQALGQGPEFLTYFQNEAQLDKSGLPSDRFFAERPEGSVSTLKIQRTQQEDSAVYLCASSLAWGGAPGELFFGEGSRLTVL.

V and J are TRBV7-9 and TRBJ2-1; no reliable D call. Per germline, CDR1 SEHNR and CDR2 FQNEAQ (reference sequence). The V and J ends lost 8 bases and 1 base respectively, with 6 bases between them. The CDR3 is 12 amino acids. DNA of the CDR3: TGTGCCAGCGTGCAGTCCTACAATGAGCAGTTCTTC. Protein: CASVQSYNEQFF.

The V and J genes are TRBV7-8 and TRBJ2-7, with 9 bases fitting TRBD1. Germline assignment: CDR1 SGHVS and CDR2 FQNEAQ. The ends lost 7 bases at V and 7 bases at J; junction bases unmatched: 11. The CDR3 is made up of 14 amino acids. The CDR3 nucleotides are TGTGCCAGCACGACCGGACAGGGGACAGCTGAGCAGTACTTC. This encodes CASTTGQGTAEQYF.

V and J are TRBV5-4 and TRBJ1-6; tentative D call: TRBD1 (6 bases). Per the germline V gene, CDR1 is SGHNT and CDR2 is YYREEE (reference sequence). The CDR3 is 15 residues long. Trimming left V 4 bases short and J 6 bases short, with 14 bases between. CDR3 residues: CASSIQGRGNSPLHF. As DNA, the CDR3 is TGTGCCAGCAGCATACAGGGCAGGGGTAATTCACCCCTCCACTTT.

The chain is built from TRBV7-2 and TRBJ2-7; perhaps TRBD1 as D (6 bases). Germline values: CDR1 SGHTA, CDR2 FQGNSA. With 6 bases removed from V and 0 bases from J, the gap between germline ends came to 9 bases. The CDR3 consists of 13 residues. CDR3 DNA: TGTGCCAGCAGTGGACAGAGCTCCTACGAGCAGTACTTC. It translates to CASSGQSSYEQYF.

The chain joins TRBV29-1 to TRBJ1-2; D is ambiguous. V was cut by 6 bases and J by 3 bases, with 14 bases left in between. This CDR3 contains 13 residues. Germline V gene data show CDR1 as SQVTM and CDR2 as ANQGSEA. The DNA for the CDR3 is TGCAGCGTAGCAAAAGGGTCAGACTATGGCTACACCTTC. The encoded protein is CSVAKGSDYGYTF.

The V and J genes are TRBV7-2 and TRBJ2-7; weak D call: TRBD2 (6 bases). Trimming left V 6 bases short and J 6 bases short, with 21 bases between. There are 15 residues in the CDR3. Per germline, CDR1 SGHTA and CDR2 FQGNSA. The CDR3 is CASRKDYQVALEQYF. The CDR3, as DNA: TGTGCCAGCAGGAAGGACTACCAAGTAGCGCTCGAGCAGTACTTC.

CDR3 protein: CASRPTGGAFHSPLHF. The CDR3 coding sequence is TGTGCCAGCAGGCCTACAGGGGGCGCATTCCATTCACCCCTCCACTTT. This chain uses TRBV6-6 with TRBJ1-6; TRBD1 matches at 9 bases. After removal of 6 bases from V and 8 bases from J, the junction contained 11 bases not matched to a gene. This CDR3 contains 16 residues. The germline V gene encodes CDR1 MNHNY and CDR2 SVGAGI (reference sequence).

The sample holds one count of this clone. The chain has TRBV5-6 and TRBJ1-4; 7 nucleotides match TRBD1. Looked up from germline, CDR1 is SGHDT and CDR2 is YYEEEE. CDR3 length: 14 residues. Losses at the gene ends were 4 bases for V and 8 bases for J; bases not matched to a gene: 8. CDR3 loop: CASSADRVGEKLFF. CDR3 in DNA: TGTGCCAGCAGCGCCGACAGGGTTGGGGAAAAACTGTTTTTT.

The rearrangement joins TRBV5-1 to TRBJ1-2; D remains ambiguous. The ends were cut back, 0 bases at V and 8 bases at J, with 11 bases in the middle. Germline assignment: CDR1 SGHRS and CDR2 YFSETQ. The CDR3 contains 13 residues. The CDR3 DNA is TGCGCCAGCAGCTTGGAGCCGGTGGAGGGCTACACCTTC. Protein product: CASSLEPVEGYTF.

In its sample, this clone is medium-sized (0.01 to 0.1%). The same CDR3 arises from other DNA sequences in this sample as well. The V call is TRBV5-8, the J call TRBJ1-2; D is possibly TRBD1 (5 bases). V lost 5 bases and J 3 bases, leaving 14 bases between the germline ends. Germline V gene data show CDR1 as SGHTS and CDR2 as YDEGEE. The CDR3 is 14 amino acids. Here the CDR3 reads CASSLTGTDYGYTF. As DNA, the CDR3 is TGTGCCAGCAGTTTGACCGGGACGGACTATGGCTACACCTTC.